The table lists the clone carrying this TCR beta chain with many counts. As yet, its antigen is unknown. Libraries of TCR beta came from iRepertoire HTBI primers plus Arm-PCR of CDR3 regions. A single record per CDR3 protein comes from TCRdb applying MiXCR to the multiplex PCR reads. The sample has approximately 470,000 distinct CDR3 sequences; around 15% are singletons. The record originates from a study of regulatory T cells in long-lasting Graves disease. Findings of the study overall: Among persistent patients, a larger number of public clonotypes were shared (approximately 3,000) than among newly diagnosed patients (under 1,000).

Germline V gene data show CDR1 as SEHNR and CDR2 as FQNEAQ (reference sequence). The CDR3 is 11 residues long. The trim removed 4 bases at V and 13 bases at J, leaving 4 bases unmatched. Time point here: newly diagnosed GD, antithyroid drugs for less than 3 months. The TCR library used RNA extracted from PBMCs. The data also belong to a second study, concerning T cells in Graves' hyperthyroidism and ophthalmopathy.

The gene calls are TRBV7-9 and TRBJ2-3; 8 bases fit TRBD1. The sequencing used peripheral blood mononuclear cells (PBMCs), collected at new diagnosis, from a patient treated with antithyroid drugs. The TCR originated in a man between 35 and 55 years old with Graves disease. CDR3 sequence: CASSYRDRKYF. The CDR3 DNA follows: TGTGCCAGCAGCTACCGGGACAGGAAGTATTTT. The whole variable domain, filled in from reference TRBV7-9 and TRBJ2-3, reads DTGVSQNPRHKITKRGQNVTFRCDPISEHNRLYWYRQTLGQGPEFLTYFQNEAQLEKSRLLSDRFSAERPKGSFSTLEIQRTEQGDSAMYLCASSYRDRKYFGPGTRLTVL.